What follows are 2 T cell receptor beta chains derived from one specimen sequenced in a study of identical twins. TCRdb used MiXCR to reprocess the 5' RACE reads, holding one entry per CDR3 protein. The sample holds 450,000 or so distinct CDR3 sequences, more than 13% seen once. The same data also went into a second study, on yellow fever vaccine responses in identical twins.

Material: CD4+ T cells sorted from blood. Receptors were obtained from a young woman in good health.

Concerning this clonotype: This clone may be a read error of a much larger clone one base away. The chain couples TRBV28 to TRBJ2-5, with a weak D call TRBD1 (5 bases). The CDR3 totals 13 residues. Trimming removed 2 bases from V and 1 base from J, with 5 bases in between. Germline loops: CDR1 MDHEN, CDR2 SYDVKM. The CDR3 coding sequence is TGTGCCAGCAGTTTAGGGGCCCAAGAGACCCAGTACTTC. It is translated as CASSLGAQETQYF.

The CDR3 spells CASSLYPGWVPEQYF. Here the CDR3 DNA reads TGTGCCAGCAGCTTATATCCGGGGTGGGTCCCCGAGCAGTACTTC. V is TRBV7-9 and J is TRBJ2-7; D is possibly TRBD2 (5 bases). Trimming pared 2 bases from V and 6 bases from J, leaving 17 bases between. The germline V gene has CDR1 SEHNR and CDR2 FQNEAQ (reference sequence). The CDR3 totals 15 residues.